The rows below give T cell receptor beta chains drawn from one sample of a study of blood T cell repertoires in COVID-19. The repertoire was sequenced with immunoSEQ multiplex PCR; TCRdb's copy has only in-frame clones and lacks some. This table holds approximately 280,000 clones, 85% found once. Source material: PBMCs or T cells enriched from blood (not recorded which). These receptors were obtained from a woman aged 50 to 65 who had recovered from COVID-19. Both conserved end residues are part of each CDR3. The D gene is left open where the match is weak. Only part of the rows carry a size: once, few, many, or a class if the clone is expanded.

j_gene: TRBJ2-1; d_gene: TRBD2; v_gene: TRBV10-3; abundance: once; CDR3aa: CAISGETGGVYNEQFF; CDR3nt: TGTGCCATCAGTGGCGAAACGGGAGGGGTCTACAATGAGCAGTTCTTC
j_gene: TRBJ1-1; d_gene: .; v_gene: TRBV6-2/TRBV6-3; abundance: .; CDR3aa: CASSYSVRRGNTEAFF; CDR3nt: TGTGCCAGCAGTTACTCGGTTCGCAGGGGGAACACTGAAGCTTTCTTT
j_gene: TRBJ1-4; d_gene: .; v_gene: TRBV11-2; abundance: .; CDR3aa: CASSPGSPNEKLFF; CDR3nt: TGTGCCAGCAGCCCCGGGAGCCCCAATGAAAAACTGTTTTTT
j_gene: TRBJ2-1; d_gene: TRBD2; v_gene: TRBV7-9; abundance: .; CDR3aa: CASGASGNWDEQFF; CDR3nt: TGTGCCAGCGGCGCTAGCGGGAATTGGGATGAGCAGTTCTTC
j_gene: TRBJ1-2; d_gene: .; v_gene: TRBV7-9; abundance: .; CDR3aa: CASSTLTGDGYTF; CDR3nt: TGTGCCAGCAGCACCCTGACGGGGGATGGCTACACCTTC
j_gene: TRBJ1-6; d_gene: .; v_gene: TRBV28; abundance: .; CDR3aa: CASKTGNSPLHF; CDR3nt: TGTGCCAGCAAGACAGGAAATTCACCCCTCCACTTT
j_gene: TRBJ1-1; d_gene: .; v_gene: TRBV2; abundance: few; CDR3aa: CASSEPQGEAFF; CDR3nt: TGTGCCAGCAGCGAACCCCAGGGGGAAGCTTTCTTT
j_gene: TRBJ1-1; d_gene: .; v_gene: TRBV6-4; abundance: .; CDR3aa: CASSEAGDTEAFF; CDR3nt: TGTGCCAGCAGTGAGGCGGGCGACACTGAAGCTTTCTTT
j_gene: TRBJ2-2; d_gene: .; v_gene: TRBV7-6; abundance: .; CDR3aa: CASSLFLRVGDGELFF; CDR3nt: TGTGCCAGCAGCTTATTCCTCCGGGTAGGCGACGGGGAGCTGTTTTTT
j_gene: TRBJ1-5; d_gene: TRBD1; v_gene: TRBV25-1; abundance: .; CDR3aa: CASSEVGGREPQHF; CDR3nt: TGTGCCAGCAGTGAAGTAGGGGGCAGGGAGCCCCAGCATTTT
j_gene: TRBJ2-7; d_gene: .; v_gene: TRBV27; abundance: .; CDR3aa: CASSFGRGKQYF; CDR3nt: TGTGCCAGCAGTTTTGGTAGGGGAAAGCAGTACTTC
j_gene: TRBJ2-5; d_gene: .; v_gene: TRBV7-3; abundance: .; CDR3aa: CASSLFPARGQETQYF; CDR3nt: TGTGCCAGCAGCTTATTCCCCGCGCGGGGCCAAGAGACCCAGTACTTC
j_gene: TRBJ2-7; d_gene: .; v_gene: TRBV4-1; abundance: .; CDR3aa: CASSQGTARTEQYF; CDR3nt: TGCGCCAGCAGCCAAGGGACAGCCCGAACTGAGCAGTACTTC
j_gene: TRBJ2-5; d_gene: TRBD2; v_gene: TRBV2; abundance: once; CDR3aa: CASIGGRGGNQETQYF; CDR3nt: TGTGCCAGCATCGGAGGGAGGGGAGGTAATCAAGAGACCCAGTACTTC
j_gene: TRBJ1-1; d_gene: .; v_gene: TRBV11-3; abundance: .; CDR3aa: CASSLFLNTEAFF; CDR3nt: TGTGCCAGCAGCTTATTCTTGAACACTGAAGCTTTCTTT
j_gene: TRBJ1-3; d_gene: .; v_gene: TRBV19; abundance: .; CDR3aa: CASLAISFSGNTIYF; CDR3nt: TGTGCCAGCCTAGCCATTTCTTTCTCTGGAAACACCATATATTTT
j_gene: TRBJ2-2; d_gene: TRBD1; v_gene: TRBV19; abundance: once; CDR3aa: CASSTFRQGKPGELFF; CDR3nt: TGTGCCAGTAGTACTTTCCGACAGGGAAAACCAGGGGAGCTGTTTTTT
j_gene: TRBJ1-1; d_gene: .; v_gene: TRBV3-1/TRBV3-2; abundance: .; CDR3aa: CASSQEARVAEAFF; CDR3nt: TGTGCCAGCAGCCAAGAGGCCAGGGTGGCTGAAGCTTTCTTT
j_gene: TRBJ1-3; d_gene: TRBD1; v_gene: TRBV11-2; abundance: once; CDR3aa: CASSLVGGQTGNTIYF; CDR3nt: TGTGCCAGCAGCTTAGTAGGGGGACAGACTGGAAACACCATATATTTT
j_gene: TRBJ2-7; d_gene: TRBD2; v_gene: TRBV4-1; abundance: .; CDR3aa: CASSRGTSGFYEQYF; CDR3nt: TGCGCCAGCAGCCGAGGGACTAGCGGATTCTACGAGCAGTACTTC
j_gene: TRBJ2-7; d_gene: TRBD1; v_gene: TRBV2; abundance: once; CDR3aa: CASIGGAGIAYEQYF; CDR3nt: TGTGCCAGCATAGGGGGCGCAGGGATTGCCTACGAGCAGTACTTC
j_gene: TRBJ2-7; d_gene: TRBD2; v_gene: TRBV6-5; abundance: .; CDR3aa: CASSRQAGNSYEQYF; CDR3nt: TGTGCCAGCAGCCGGCAAGCGGGGAACTCCTACGAGCAGTACTTC
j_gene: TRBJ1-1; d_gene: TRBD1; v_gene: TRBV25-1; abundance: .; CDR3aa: CASSARQGPNTEAFF; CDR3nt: TGTGCCAGCAGTGCACGACAGGGACCGAACACTGAAGCTTTCTTT
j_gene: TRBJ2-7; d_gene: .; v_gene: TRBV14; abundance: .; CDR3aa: CASSPNPGSGEQYF; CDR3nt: TGTGCCAGCAGCCCCAATCCCGGGTCGGGCGAGCAGTACTTC
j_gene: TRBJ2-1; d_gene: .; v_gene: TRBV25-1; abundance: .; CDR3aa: CASSASTGSSYNEQFF; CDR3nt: TGTGCCAGCAGTGCCTCGACTGGAAGCTCCTACAATGAGCAGTTCTTC
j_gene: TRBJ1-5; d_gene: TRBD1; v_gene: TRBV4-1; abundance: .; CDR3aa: CASSSAGQGNQPQHF; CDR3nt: TGCGCCAGCAGCTCCGCGGGACAGGGTAATCAGCCCCAGCATTTT
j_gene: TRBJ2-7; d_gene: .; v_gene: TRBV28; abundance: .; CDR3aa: CASSLPSRSSYEQYF; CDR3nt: TGTGCCAGCAGTTTGCCCAGTCGGAGCTCCTACGAGCAGTACTTC
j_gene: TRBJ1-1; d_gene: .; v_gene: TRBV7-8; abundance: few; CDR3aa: CASSLGGSQTEAFF; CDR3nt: TGTGCCAGCAGCTTAGGAGGCAGCCAAACTGAAGCTTTCTTT
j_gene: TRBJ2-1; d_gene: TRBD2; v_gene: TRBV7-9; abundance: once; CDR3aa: CASSLRTSGISYNEQFF; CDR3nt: TGTGCCAGCAGCCTCAGGACTAGCGGAATCTCCTACAATGAGCAGTTCTTC
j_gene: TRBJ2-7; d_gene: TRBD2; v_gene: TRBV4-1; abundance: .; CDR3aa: CASSQLAGSYEQYF; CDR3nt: TGCGCCAGCAGCCAATTAGCGGGCTCCTACGAGCAGTACTTC
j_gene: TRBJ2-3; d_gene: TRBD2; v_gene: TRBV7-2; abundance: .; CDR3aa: CASSRTSGFTDTQYF; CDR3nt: TGTGCCAGCTCGAGGACTAGCGGGTTCACAGATACGCAGTATTTT
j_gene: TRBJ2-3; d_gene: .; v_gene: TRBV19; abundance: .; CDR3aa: CASSIQGSDTQYF; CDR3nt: TGTGCCAGTAGTATCCAGGGGTCAGATACGCAGTATTTT
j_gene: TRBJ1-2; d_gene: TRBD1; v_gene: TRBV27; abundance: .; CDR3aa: CASSPLRQGGRGYTF; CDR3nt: TGTGCCAGCAGTCCGCTTAGGCAGGGGGGACGGGGCTACACCTTC
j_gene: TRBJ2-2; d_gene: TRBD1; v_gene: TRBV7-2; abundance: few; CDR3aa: CASSRDRGELFF; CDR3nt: TGTGCCAGCAGCAGGGACAGGGGGGAGCTGTTTTTT
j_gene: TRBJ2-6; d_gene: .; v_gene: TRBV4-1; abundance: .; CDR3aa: CASSQDDGGYANVLTF; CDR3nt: TGCGCCAGCAGCCAAGATGACGGGGGTTACGCCAACGTCCTGACTTTC
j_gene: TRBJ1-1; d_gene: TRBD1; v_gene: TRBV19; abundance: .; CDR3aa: CASGQGAEAFF; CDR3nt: TGTGCCAGTGGACAGGGGGCTGAAGCTTTCTTT
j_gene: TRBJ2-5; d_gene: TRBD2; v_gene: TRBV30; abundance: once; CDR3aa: CAWSVSGRRQETQYF; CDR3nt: TGTGCCTGGAGTGTTAGCGGGAGGAGGCAAGAGACCCAGTACTTC
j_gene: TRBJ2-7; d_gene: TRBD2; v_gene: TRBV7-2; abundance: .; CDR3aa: CASSLRAGTRGYEQYF; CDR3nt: TGTGCCAGCAGCTTAAGGGCCGGGACTAGGGGTTACGAGCAGTACTTC
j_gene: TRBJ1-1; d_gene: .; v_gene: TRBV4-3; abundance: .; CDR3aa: CASSQDVGVGAFF; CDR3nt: TGCGCCAGCAGCCAAGATGTGGGAGTCGGAGCTTTCTTT
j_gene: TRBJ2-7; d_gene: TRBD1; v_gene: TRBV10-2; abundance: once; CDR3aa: CASSGQGYEVYF; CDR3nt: TGCGCCAGCAGTGGACAGGGTTACGAGGTGTACTTC
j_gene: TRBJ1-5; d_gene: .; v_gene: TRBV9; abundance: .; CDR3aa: CASTGSAGPINQPQHF; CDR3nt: TGTGCCAGCACAGGATCCGCAGGGCCCATCAATCAGCCCCAGCATTTT